This T cell receptor (beta chain) was sequenced during a study of T cells after yellow fever vaccination. Trimming took off 2 bases at V and 9 bases at J, with 11 bases between the two ends. The CDR3 consists of 14 residues. Germline values: CDR1 MNHEY, CDR2 SMNVEV (reference sequence). This clonotype was picked up a small number of times. TCRdb re-called the 5' RACE reads through MiXCR, storing one row per CDR3 protein. The data show approximately 150,000 distinct CDR3 sequences, approximately 9.7% seen once. The material was CD8+ T cells sorted from PBMCs, obtained 45 days after the yellow fever booster vaccination. This chain connects TRBV27 to TRBJ1-6; possible D gene TRBD1, 6 bases. The TCR was taken from a young man who received the YFV17D yellow fever vaccine. The CDR3 spells CASSLLGAASPLHF. CDR3 nucleotide sequence: TGTGCCAGCAGTTTACTGGGGGCAGCTTCACCCCTCCACTTT.